This T cell receptor beta chain is drawn from a study of blood T cell repertoires in COVID-19. The overall study: The United States, Italy and Spain provided the acute and convalescent COVID-19 samples.

Data came from immunoSEQ multiplex PCR; TCRdb stores just in-frame clones and leaves some out. The sample lists 250,000 to 300,000 clones; about 90% were seen once. Recruited during active infection, patients (from Seattle) were subsequently followed longitudinally. The CDR3 has 15 amino acids. Germline CDR1 is MNHEY and CDR2 is SVGAGI. V was pared by 5 bases and J by 6 bases, with 8 bases of the junction left unmatched. The V call is TRBV6-5, the J call TRBJ1-4, with 8 bases lining up with TRBD1. The receptor was derived from a woman aged 70-85 years with COVID-19, enrolled during active disease. The sequencing input was peripheral blood. The CDR3 DNA sequence: TGTGCCAGCAGTCCCCAGGGGGCAGTGTATGAAAAACTGTTTTTT. Amino acids: CASSPQGAVYEKLFF.